A single sample gave rise to the 31 T cell receptor beta chains below, sequenced in a study of T cells after yellow fever vaccination. TCRdb called the 5' RACE reads again in MiXCR, with one record for every CDR3 protein. The table lists 170,000 or so distinct CDR3 sequences, roughly 8.8% of them singletons. The material sequenced was CD8+ T cells sorted from PBMCs, taken 45 days after the yellow fever booster vaccination. These receptors all stem from a man aged 18 to 30 who received the YFV17D yellow fever vaccine.

This clonotype came up a few times. The chain recombines TRBV7-8 with TRBJ2-7; perhaps TRBD1 as D (5 bases). V was pared by 2 bases and J by 4 bases, with 12 bases between. This CDR3 has 14 residues. Germline V gene data show CDR1 as SGHVS and CDR2 as FQNEAQ. CDR3 region: CASSLQGLTYEQYV. The CDR3 DNA follows: TGTGCCAGCAGCTTACAGGGTTTGACGTACGAGCAGTACGTC.

This clonotype has at least ten counts. The chain couples TRBV6-5 to TRBJ2-3; 10 nucleotides align to TRBD2. Germline CDR1 and CDR2: MNHEY and SVGAGI. V shed 6 bases and J 3 bases; nucleotides not matched to a gene: 3. The CDR3 is made up of 14 amino acids. The CDR3 loop reads CASSPLAGTDTQYF. The CDR3 bases are TGTGCCAGCAGCCCACTAGCGGGGACAGATACGCAGTATTTT.

This chain joins TRBV12-3 or TRBV12-4 and TRBJ1-3; D gene ambiguous. This CDR3 has 13 residues. Trimming left V 4 bases short and J 0 bases short, with 4 bases between. This CDR3 is CASSSGSGNTIYF. The CDR3 DNA reads as TGTGCCAGCAGTTCCGGCTCTGGAAACACCATATATTTT.

The rearrangement uses TRBV6-5 and TRBJ2-1; D is perhaps TRBD1 or TRBD2 (5 bases each). V lost 2 bases and J lost 5, with 7 bases in between. The CDR3 loop spans 13 amino acids. The V gene's germline CDR1 is MNHEY and CDR2 SVGAGI. The CDR3 bases are TGTGCCAGCAGTTACGGGGACGACAATGAGCAGTTCTTC. As protein: CASSYGDDNEQFF.

This chain links TRBV27 with TRBJ2-2; 8 bases agree with TRBD2. With 5 bases clipped from V and 1 base from J, the junction kept 9 bases outside the gene matches. Germline V gene lookup returns CDR1 MNHEY and CDR2 SMNVEV (reference sequence). This CDR3 spans 17 amino acids. This CDR3 reads CASSAFGGGLNTGELFF. The CDR3 bases are TGTGCCAGCAGTGCCTTCGGGGGGGGCTTGAACACCGGGGAGCTGTTTTTT.

In its sample, this clonotype was seen many times. This chain uses TRBV29-1 with TRBJ2-1; 10 bases are a match to TRBD1. The J segment lost 4 bases and the V segment lost 1 base, leaving 1 base of the junction unmatched. Germline V gene data show CDR1 as SQVTM and CDR2 as ANQGSEA. The CDR3 loop spans 14 amino acids. CDR3 coding DNA: TGCAGCGTTGAAGCGGGACAGGGGTACAATGAGCAGTTCTTC. Translated: CSVEAGQGYNEQFF.

The chain has TRBV29-1 and TRBJ2-1, with 8 bases identical to TRBD1. The ends lost 6 bases at V and 5 bases at J; junction bases unmatched: 6. This CDR3 is built from 13 residues. CDR1 is SQVTM and CDR2 is ANQGSEA in the germline V gene. CDR3 DNA: TGCAGCGTAATTACACAGGGGGACAATGAGCAGTTCTTC. It is translated as CSVITQGDNEQFF.

This sequence joins TRBV12-3 or TRBV12-4 and TRBJ1-4; perhaps TRBD1 as D (6 bases). The CDR3 runs 13 residues. V lost 6 bases to trimming and J lost 4 bases, with 9 bases between them. The CDR3 region is CASRPQGNEKLFF. The CDR3 DNA follows: TGTGCCAGCAGACCACAGGGTAATGAAAAACTGTTTTTT.

V and J are TRBV9 and TRBJ2-3, with TRBD1 identical over 7 bases. The CDR3 has 16 amino acids. The germline V gene encodes CDR1 SGDLS and CDR2 YYNGEE. The ends lost 4 bases at V and 4 bases at J; junction bases unmatched: 12. The CDR3 loop reads CASSPSGGSRPDTQYF. In DNA form, the CDR3 reads TGTGCCAGCAGCCCCTCAGGGGGAAGTAGGCCAGATACGCAGTATTTT.

This clonotype was detected a few times. This chain joins TRBV6-5 and TRBJ2-1, with TRBD2 matching 8 bases. V lost 0 bases, J lost 2 bases, and 6 bases stayed unmatched. Germline loops: CDR1 MNHEY, CDR2 SVGAGI. This CDR3 region has 17 residues. CDR3 residues: CASSYSLGAGAYNEQFF. CDR3 DNA: TGTGCCAGCAGTTACTCTCTTGGAGCGGGGGCCTACAATGAGCAGTTCTTC.

This clonotype has just a few counts. This chain joins TRBV29-1 and TRBJ1-1; D unclear. Trimming removed 7 bases from V and 1 base from J, with 13 bases in between. Per the germline V gene, CDR1 is SQVTM and CDR2 is ANQGSEA. This CDR3 comprises 13 residues. CDR3 sequence reads: CSGEDTPNTEAFF. CDR3 DNA: TGCAGCGGAGAAGACACCCCGAACACTGAAGCTTTCTTT.

The table lists this clonotype with many counts. This rearrangement joins TRBV28 to TRBJ2-3, with 15 bases aligning to TRBD2. V trimming: 3 bases; J trimming: 2 bases; junction bases outside the gene matches: 18. Germline CDR1 is MDHEN and CDR2 is SYDVKM. This CDR3 is 22 amino acids long. The CDR3 region is CASSFPALYRTSGGVTTDTQYF. The CDR3 bases are TGTGCCAGCAGTTTCCCCGCCCTCTACAGGACTAGCGGGGGGGTAACCACAGATACGCAGTATTTT.

The rearrangement joins TRBV6-1 to TRBJ1-5; D not certain. Trimming left V 3 bases short and J 1 base short, with 10 bases between. In germline, CDR1 is MNHNS, CDR2 SASEGT. The CDR3 contains 15 residues. CDR3 DNA sequence: TGTGCCAGCAGTGAGCACACGGGGAGCAATCAGCCCCAGCATTTT. Translated: CASSEHTGSNQPQHF.

The table lists this clonotype with a few counts. V gene TRBV27 combines with J gene TRBJ1-1, with D possibly matching TRBD1 (6 bases). The CDR3 is 15 residues long. Trimming removed 2 bases from V and 1 base from J, with 11 bases in between. The germline V gene encodes CDR1 MNHEY and CDR2 SMNVEV (reference sequence). CDR3 region: CASSLGAGANTEAFF. DNA of the CDR3: TGTGCCAGCAGTTTAGGTGCGGGGGCGAACACTGAAGCTTTCTTT.

The chain is built from TRBV28 and TRBJ2-2, with D possibly matching TRBD1 (6 bases). This CDR3 comprises 15 residues. From germline, CDR1 is MDHEN and CDR2 SYDVKM. V lost 5 bases and J 7 bases, leaving 17 bases between the germline ends. The CDR3 here is CASSRGAGALGELFF. The CDR3 DNA follows: TGTGCCAGCAGTCGGGGAGCAGGGGCACTCGGGGAGCTGTTTTTT.

This clonotype came up many times. The V gene is TRBV7-9, the J gene TRBJ1-2, with D possibly TRBD1 on 6 matching bases. Deletions cut 7 bases from V and 6 bases from J, with 24 bases between. The CDR3 is made up of 16 amino acids. Germline assignment: CDR1 SEHNR and CDR2 FQNEAQ (reference sequence). The CDR3 coding sequence is TGTGCCAGCAACCCCGCCGACAGGACGCGGGGGGATGGCTACACCTTC. It codes for CASNPADRTRGDGYTF.

This clonotype showed up just a few times. The CDR3 protein is CASSWQLAGGPDEQFF. CDR3 DNA sequence: TGCGCCAGCAGCTGGCAGCTAGCGGGGGGGCCCGATGAGCAGTTCTTC. The chain couples TRBV5-1 to TRBJ2-1, with 12 bases lining up with TRBD2. After removal of 3 bases from V and 8 bases from J, the junction contained 9 bases not matched to a gene. Germline CDR1 reads SGHRS; CDR2 reads YFSETQ. The CDR3 has 16 residues.

The rearrangement links TRBV4-1 to TRBJ2-7; D is possibly TRBD2 (5 bases). The CDR3 covers 14 residues. CDR1 and CDR2 (germline): MGHRA, YSYEKL. V was trimmed by 2 bases and J by 2 bases, leaving 10 bases between them. The CDR3 nucleotides read TGCGCCAGCAGCCAAAGGAGGAGCCCCTACGAGCAGTACTTC. It is translated as CASSQRRSPYEQYF.

This clonotype turned up a few times. In nucleotides, the CDR3 is TGCGCCAGCAGCCAAGATTATGGCTTAATGGGGGGGCGTTTCCTAGAGACCCAGTACTTC. It translates to CASSQDYGLMGGRFLETQYF. This rearrangement joins TRBV4-3 to TRBJ2-5; weak D call: TRBD2 (7 bases). This CDR3 contains 20 residues. Germline CDR1 and CDR2: LGHNA and YSLEER. V gave up 0 bases and J gave up 4 bases, with 27 bases separating them.

The chain recombines TRBV4-3 with TRBJ1-3; D gene ambiguous. This CDR3 has 16 amino acids. CDR1 is LGHNA and CDR2 is YSLEER in the germline V gene. The germline V and J ends were trimmed by 0 bases and 0 bases, with 9 bases remaining between them. DNA for the CDR3: TGCGCCAGCAGCCAAGATCCTGCGAGCTCTGGAAACACCATATATTTT. Its protein product is CASSQDPASSGNTIYF.

This clonotype was seen many times. The genes are TRBV11-2 and TRBJ2-7; D uncertain. The CDR3 has 13 amino acids. Deletions cut 1 base from V and 4 bases from J, with 8 bases between. The germline V gene has CDR1 SGHAT and CDR2 FQNNGV. The CDR3 reads CASSLAPDYEQYF. DNA for the CDR3: TGTGCCAGCAGCTTAGCTCCAGATTACGAGCAGTACTTC.

The CDR3: CASSEAGGDEQFF. The CDR3 DNA reads TGTGCCAGTAGTGAGGCGGGAGGGGATGAGCAGTTCTTC. The rearrangement uses TRBV19 and TRBJ2-1; TRBD2 matches 9 bases. V shed 5 bases and J 8 bases; nucleotides not matched to a gene: 4. Germline CDR1 LNHDA, CDR2 SQIVND (reference sequence). CDR3 length: 13 amino acids.

The chain has TRBV27 and TRBJ1-2; TRBD1 agrees at 9 bases. The CDR3 contains 14 residues. Germline V gene data show CDR1 as MNHEY and CDR2 as SMNVEV (reference sequence). Unmatched junction bases numbered 5, after V lost 4 bases and J lost 5 bases. CDR3 sequence (DNA): TGTGCCAGCAGTTCGGGACAGGGACGGTATGGCTACACCTTC. The encoded protein is CASSSGQGRYGYTF.

This clonotype was counted ten times or more. The chain couples TRBV5-1 to TRBJ2-7, with D uncertain. V lost 2 bases and J lost 0, with 6 bases in between. Germline V lookup: CDR1 SGHRS, CDR2 YFSETQ. This CDR3 has 13 residues. As DNA, the CDR3 is TGCGCCAGCAGCTTTTTACCCTCCTACGAGCAGTACGTC. Translated: CASSFLPSYEQYV.

The chain's CDR3 is CSVARDNEKLFF. The CDR3 DNA reads TGCAGCGTAGCACGGGATAATGAAAAACTGTTTTTT. The chain recombines TRBV29-1 with TRBJ1-4; D not resolved. The CDR3 length is 12 residues. Germline V gene data show CDR1 as SQVTM and CDR2 as ANQGSEA. V was pared by 6 bases and J by 4 bases, with 9 bases between.

This clonotype has only a few counts. V and J are TRBV7-9 and TRBJ2-6; 8 bases are shared with TRBD2. Germline CDR1 is SEHNR and CDR2 is FQNEAQ (reference sequence). V was clipped by 5 bases and J by 0 bases; unmatched bases: 9. The CDR3 extends over 18 amino acids. CDR3 nucleotide sequence: TGTGCCAGCAGCCCCCGGGGGGGGTTGGACTCTGGGGCCAACGTCCTGACTTTC. Amino acid sequence: CASSPRGGLDSGANVLTF.

The V gene is TRBV9, the J gene TRBJ2-7; D remains ambiguous. In germline, CDR1 is SGDLS, CDR2 YYNGEE. V was cut by 7 bases and J by 0 bases, with 8 bases left in between. The CDR3 is made up of 12 amino acids. The CDR3 protein is CASGSGSYEQYF. The CDR3 coding sequence is TGTGCCAGCGGGTCGGGCTCCTACGAGCAGTACTTC. Complete variable domain (other parts from reference TRBV9 and TRBJ2-7): DSGVTQTPKHLITATGQRVTLRCSPRSGDLSVYWYQQSLDQGLQFLIQYYNGEERAKGNILERFSAQQFPDLHSELNLSSLELGDSALYFCASGSGSYEQYFGPGTRLTVT.

This clonotype has a handful of counts. The rearrangement joins TRBV5-5 to TRBJ2-2; a possible D gene is TRBD2 (6 bases). Looked up from germline, CDR1 is SGHKS and CDR2 is YYEKEE (reference sequence). The CDR3 is 19 residues long. V dropped 1 base and J dropped 6 bases, with 25 bases sitting between them. CDR3 region: CASSLIIGRGRTGAGELFF. CDR3 bases: TGTGCCAGCAGCTTGATCATTGGGAGAGGGAGGACGGGAGCCGGGGAGCTGTTTTTT.

This clonotype has only a few counts. A much larger clonotype is one base distant, so this may be a read error. This likely comes from a read error, as the CDR3 has no conserved phenylalanine or tryptophan at its end. The V call is TRBV2, the J call TRBJ2-3; the D is unclear. The CDR3 runs to 12 residues. Germline CDR1 and CDR2: SNHLY and FYNNEI. V dropped 8 bases and J dropped 3 bases, with 9 bases sitting between them. The CDR3 is CASDPATDTQYL. CDR3 in DNA: TGTGCCAGCGACCCGGCAACAGATACGCAGTATTTG.

This clonotype has just a few counts. The V and J genes are TRBV11-1 and TRBJ2-3; TRBD2 aligns across 10 bases. CDR1 and CDR2 from the germline V gene are SGHAT and FQDESV (reference sequence). V was clipped by 2 bases and J by 1 base; unmatched bases: 3. The CDR3 loop spans 16 amino acids. This chain's CDR3 is CASSLSGTSGTDTQYF. DNA of the CDR3: TGTGCCAGCAGCTTATCCGGGACTAGCGGCACAGATACGCAGTATTTT.

This clonotype was picked up a small number of times. J is TRBJ2-1 and V is TRBV20-1; 7 bases line up with TRBD2. Germline assignment: CDR1 DFQATT and CDR2 SNEGSKA (reference sequence). The V gene end was trimmed by 5 bases and the J gene end by 11 bases; junction bases not matched to a gene: 21. This CDR3 has 16 amino acids. This CDR3 is CSARAPAGVSWNKQFF. CDR3 DNA sequence: TGCAGTGCTCGCGCTCCGGCGGGGGTTTCCTGGAATAAGCAGTTCTTC.